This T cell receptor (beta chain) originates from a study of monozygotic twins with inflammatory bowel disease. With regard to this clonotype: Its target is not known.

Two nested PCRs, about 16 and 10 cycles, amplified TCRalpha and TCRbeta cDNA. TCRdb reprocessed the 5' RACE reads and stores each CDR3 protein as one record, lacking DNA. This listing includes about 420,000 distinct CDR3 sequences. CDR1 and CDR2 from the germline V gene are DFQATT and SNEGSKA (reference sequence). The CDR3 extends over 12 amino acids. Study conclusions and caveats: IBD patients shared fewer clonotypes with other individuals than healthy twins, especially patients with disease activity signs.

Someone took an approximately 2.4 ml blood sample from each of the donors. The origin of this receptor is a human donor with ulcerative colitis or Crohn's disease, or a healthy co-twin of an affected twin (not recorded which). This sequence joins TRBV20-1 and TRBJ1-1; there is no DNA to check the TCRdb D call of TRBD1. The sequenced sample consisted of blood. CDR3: CSAGSDSLKAFF.